The 5 T cell receptor beta chains listed next were all sequenced from one sample in a study of T cells after yellow fever vaccination. TCRdb re-derived calls from the 5' RACE reads in MiXCR, one entry per CDR3 protein. The data show hundreds of thousands of distinct CDR3 sequences, 8.7% seen once. The starting material was PBMCs, obtained on the day of the first yellow fever vaccination. The receptors originated from a man aged 18 to 29 who received the YFV17D yellow fever vaccine.

V and J are TRBV12-3 or TRBV12-4 and TRBJ1-4; D perhaps matches TRBD1 (6 bases). This CDR3 has 20 amino acids. With 3 bases removed from V and 0 bases from J, the gap between germline ends came to 23 bases. DNA of the CDR3: TGTGCCAGCAGTTTTGAAGCGGGACACCGGCCCTGGACAACTAATGAAAAACTGTTTTTT. Its protein product is CASSFEAGHRPWTTNEKLFF.

This clonotype was counted between two and nine times. The rearrangement uses TRBV6-6 and TRBJ2-5; D is unclear. The CDR3 has 11 amino acids. V was clipped by 5 bases and J by 3 bases, with 4 bases between them. CDR1 and CDR2 from the germline V gene are MNHNY and SVGAGI (reference sequence). CDR3 sequence reads: CASSQKETQYF. CDR3 nucleotides: TGTGCCAGCAGTCAGAAAGAGACCCAGTACTTC.

This rearrangement joins TRBV6-1 to TRBJ2-1; 9 positions match TRBD1. V was pared by 4 bases and J by 6 bases, with 4 bases of the junction left unmatched. CDR1 MNHNS and CDR2 SASEGT come from the germline V gene. This CDR3 spans 14 amino acids. This CDR3 is CASSAGTGPNEQFF. CDR3 sequence (DNA): TGTGCCAGCAGTGCGGGGACAGGGCCCAATGAGCAGTTCTTC.

This clonotype was seen a few times. The rearrangement uses TRBV10-2 and TRBJ1-1; TRBD1 agrees at 8 bases. Unmatched junction bases numbered 7, after V lost 3 bases and J lost 4 bases. This CDR3 is 15 amino acids long. From germline, CDR1 is WSHSY and CDR2 SAAADI. Written as DNA, the CDR3 is TGCGCCAGCAGTGAACGACAGGGGCTAGGCACTGAAGCTTTCTTT. Protein sequence: CASSERQGLGTEAFF.

This clonotype turned up a few times. The rearrangement uses TRBV12-3 or TRBV12-4 and TRBJ1-2; no clear D. Trimming removed 2 bases from V and 0 bases from J, with 16 bases in between. CDR3 size: 17 residues. In DNA form, the CDR3 reads TGTGCCAGCAGTTTAACCAGACGCGCCCTTCCTAACTATGGCTACACCTTC. Translating gives CASSLTRRALPNYGYTF.